Below, 18 T cell receptor beta chains from the same sample are listed, as sequenced in a study of CD8+CD57+ T cells in acquired aplastic anemia. Genomic DNA served as template for TCR beta VDJ and CDR3 profiling. TCRdb re-called the reads with MiXCR, one entry per CDR3 protein. The table has around 150,000 distinct CDR3 sequences, roughly two fifths seen once. Sequencing was performed on sorted CD4+, CD8+, or CD8+CD57+ T cells (not recorded which) from PBMCs. Receptors were obtained from a human donor in good health, serving as a control.

As for this clonotype: A read error may explain this, as a much larger clone is one base away. This chain connects TRBV5-5 to TRBJ1-1, with 10 bases matching TRBD1. The V gene's germline CDR1 is SGHKS and CDR2 YYEKEE (reference sequence). This CDR3 is 14 amino acids long. CDR3 nucleotides: TGTGCCAGCAGCTGGACAGGGGGAAACACTGAAGCTCTCTTT. Its protein is CASSWTGGNTEALF.

J is TRBJ1-2 and V is TRBV2; unclear D gene. The V and J ends lost 6 bases and 8 bases respectively, with 7 bases between them. Germline V gene sequence: CDR1 SNHLY, CDR2 FYNNEI. This CDR3 region has 10 residues. The CDR3 loop is CASRGGGYTF. As DNA, the CDR3 is TGTGCCAGCAGGGGTGGGGGCTACACCTTC.

Many counts were recorded for this clonotype. The gene calls are TRBV11-2 and TRBJ2-5, with TRBD2 matching over 9 bases. The CDR3 extends over 17 amino acids. Unmatched junction bases numbered 16, after V lost 6 bases and J lost 5 bases. Germline V gives CDR1 SGHAT, CDR2 FQNNGV. The DNA for the CDR3 is TGTGCCAGCAGTGCCCGTCGCGGCAGCGGGGGGTCTGAGACCCAGTACTTC. Protein: CASSARRGSGGSETQYF.

This clonotype is a singleton in its sample. V gene TRBV15 combines with J gene TRBJ2-7, with D possibly matching TRBD1 (6 bases). The CDR3 extends over 15 amino acids. In germline, CDR1 is LNHNV, CDR2 YYDKDF (reference sequence). The ends were cut back, 8 bases at V and 2 bases at J, with 19 bases in the middle. Here the CDR3 reads CATQPSRQAAYEQYF. The CDR3 DNA reads TGTGCCACCCAACCATCCCGACAGGCCGCCTACGAGCAGTACTTC. Full variable domain (remainder filled in from reference TRBV15 and TRBJ2-7): DAMVIQNPRYQVTQFGKPVTLSCSQTLNHNVMYWYQQKSSQAPKLLFHYYDKDFNNEADTPDNFQSRRPNTSFCFLDIRSPGLGDTAMYLCATQPSRQAAYEQYFGPGTRLTVT.

This clonotype was seen only once. This may stem from a read error, because a much larger clone lies one nucleotide away. The chain uses TRBV27 and TRBJ1-6, with 7 bases matching TRBD1. Germline V gene data show CDR1 as MNHEY and CDR2 as SMNVEV (reference sequence). The CDR3 has 16 residues. J was trimmed by 4 bases and V by 6 bases; bases with no gene match: 9. CDR3 sequence: CASRLQGGMYNSPLHF. The CDR3 DNA reads as TGTGCCAGCAGGTTACAAGGGGGCATGTATAATTCACCCCTCCACTTT.

This clonotype has a handful of counts. Just one base apart from a much larger clone, this may be a read error. The gene calls are TRBV20-1 and TRBJ2-1; D is unresolved. This CDR3 has 14 residues. The germline V gene encodes CDR1 DFQATT and CDR2 SNEGSKA (reference sequence). CDR3 residues: CSAFPIRKYNEQLF. CDR3 in DNA: TGCAGTGCCTTCCCAATCCGGAAATACAATGAGCAGCTCTTC.

This clonotype occurred many times. The chain uses TRBV20-1 and TRBJ2-7; D is perhaps TRBD2 (6 bases). V gave up 3 bases and J gave up 1 base, with 13 bases separating them. Per germline, CDR1 DFQATT and CDR2 SNEGSKA (reference sequence). The CDR3 consists of 14 residues. The CDR3 protein is CSASDQGLSYEQYF. The CDR3 DNA is TGCAGTGCTAGCGATCAGGGACTTTCCTACGAGCAGTACTTC.

In its sample, this clonotype was seen once. One junction end does not reproduce the germline sequence, and a read error may be involved. The chain joins TRBV25-1 to TRBJ2-7; 10 positions match TRBD2. Germline CDR1 is MGHDK and CDR2 is SYGVNS. The CDR3 length is 15 residues. The CDR3: CASSEYQREGREQCF. The CDR3 nucleotides are TGTGCCAGCAGTGAATACCAGCGGGAGGGCCGCGAGCAGTGCTTC.

The rearrangement joins TRBV9 to TRBJ2-3; tentatively, D is TRBD1 (6 bases). Germline values: CDR1 SGDLS, CDR2 YYNGEE. V gave up 3 bases and J gave up 1 base, with 9 bases separating them. The CDR3 is 14 amino acids. The CDR3 coding sequence is TGTGCCAGCAGCGCCCCAGGGGGCACAGATACGCAGTATTTT. It codes for CASSAPGGTDTQYF.

Regarding this clonotype: This sequence may be a read error, since a much larger clone differs from it by one base. The gene calls are TRBV11-3 and TRBJ1-1; D is ambiguous. Germline-derived CDR1 and CDR2 are SGHNT and YENEEA. Trimming took 2 bases from V and 0 from J, leaving 7 bases between them. The CDR3 is made up of 14 amino acids. CDR3 loop: CASSLFGMNTEAFF. CDR3 coding DNA: TGTGCCAGCAGCTTATTCGGTATGAACACTGAAGCTTTCTTT.

This clonotype has ten or more counts. The genes are TRBV6-5 and TRBJ2-7; D may be TRBD1 or TRBD2 (5 bases each). Trimming stripped 4 bases from V and 12 bases from J, with 16 bases between. This CDR3 contains 12 residues. CDR1 and CDR2 (germline): MNHEY, SVGAGI. The CDR3 loop is CASSSVRETLYF. CDR3 bases: TGTGCCAGCAGTTCCGTCAGGGAGACCCTGTACTTC.

In its sample, this clonotype was seen once. This sequence joins TRBV2 and TRBJ2-7, with TRBD2 matching over 10 bases. The CDR3 totals 14 residues. Germline V gene lookup returns CDR1 SNHLY and CDR2 FYNNEI. V lost 6 bases to trimming and J lost 6 bases; unmatched junction nucleotides: 8. DNA for the CDR3: TGTGCCAGCAGGGGAGCGGGAGGGGTTGCCGAGCAGTACTTC. It is translated as CASRGAGGVAEQYF. The variable domain in full, with the rest retrieved from reference TRBV2 and TRBJ2-7, is EPEVTQTPSHQVTQMGQEVILRCVPISNHLYFYWYRQILGQKVEFLVSFYNNEISEKSEIFDDQFSVERPDGSNFTLKIRSTKLEDSAMYFCASRGAGGVAEQYFGPGTRLTVT.

This clonotype was observed many times. The chain uses TRBV6-1 and TRBJ1-2; D possibly corresponds to TRBD1 (5 bases). Between the trimmed V and J ends, which lost 6 bases and 5 bases, there was a span of 13 bases. Germline V gene lookup returns CDR1 MNHNS and CDR2 SASEGT. CDR3 size: 13 residues. This chain's CDR3 is CASRDSTPYGYTF. The CDR3 DNA is TGTGCCAGCAGAGACAGCACACCTTATGGCTACACCTTC.

The chain carries TRBV25-1 and TRBJ2-3; 8 bases line up with TRBD1. The CDR3 length is 14 residues. Unmatched junction bases numbered 8, after V lost 6 bases and J lost 6 bases. Germline V gene lookup returns CDR1 MGHDK and CDR2 SYGVNS. In nucleotides, the CDR3 is TGTGCCAGCAGGCAGGGGGCCAGAGGGGATACGCAGTATTTT. Translated, it gives CASRQGARGDTQYF.

The chain links TRBV4-1 to TRBJ2-4, with D uncertain. CDR1 and CDR2 from the germline V gene are MGHRA and YSYEKL. Trimming pared 2 bases from V and 5 bases from J, leaving 13 bases between. The CDR3 totals 15 residues. CDR3 amino acids: CASSQLEGRQNIQYF. The CDR3 DNA reads as TGCGCCAGCAGCCAACTCGAAGGGCGTCAAAACATTCAGTACTTC.

CDR3 DNA: TGCAGCGTAGGGAGGGAGAACACTGAAGCTTTCTTT. Translating it yields CSVGRENTEAFF. The chain uses TRBV29-1 and TRBJ1-1; no firm D call. The V and J ends lost 6 bases and 1 base respectively, with 9 bases between them. From germline, CDR1 is SQVTM and CDR2 ANQGSEA. The CDR3 is 12 residues long.

The chain links TRBV20-1 to TRBJ2-7; the match to TRBD2 covers 14 bases. This CDR3 has 14 residues. After removal of 7 bases from V and 5 bases from J, the junction contained 7 bases not matched to a gene. Germline lookup yields CDR1 DFQATT and CDR2 SNEGSKA (reference sequence). The CDR3 is CSGAGLAGGHEQYF. DNA of the CDR3: TGCAGTGGGGCAGGACTAGCGGGAGGCCACGAGCAGTACTTC.

This clonotype was seen ten or more times. The chain is built from TRBV9 and TRBJ1-2, with a tentative D call TRBD1 (5 bases). The CDR3 has 15 residues. V was shortened by 0 bases and J by 6 bases, with 15 bases between the two germline ends. Per the germline V gene, CDR1 is SGDLS and CDR2 is YYNGEE. Here the CDR3 reads CASSVEGRTWDGYTF. CDR3 DNA sequence: TGTGCCAGCAGCGTAGAGGGGCGGACCTGGGATGGCTACACCTTC.